This TCR beta chain was recorded in a study of EBV T-cell therapy then PD-1 blockade in nasopharyngeal carcinoma (dated by TCRdb to 2020 to 2023). The Qiagen DNeasy Kit was used to extract genomic DNA from the sorted cells. The immunoSEQ platform was used for deep sequencing of the TCR beta chain. Regarding the original processing steps: The immunoSEQ Analyzer software was used to analyze the repertoire data. TCRdb holds this immuneACCESS table with in-frame rearrangements only. Some clones are missing; in checked studies, unresolved V genes explain under half, and the rest has no known cause. V, J and clone size are taken as reported in that table, and D and trimming were inferred from the DNA itself. A total of about 17,000 clones appear in this sample, approximately 88% of them only once. The ten largest make up 25% to 30% of the sample. This clone was counted once. Its antigen has not been determined. Base qualities were left out, and no much larger clone turns up one base away.

CDR1 and CDR2 were assigned from the germline V gene as MRHNA and SNTAGT. A distance of 20 bases separates the germline ends of V and J, which lose 7 bases and 5 bases respectively. The CDR3 numbers 15 residues from cysteine through phenylalanine. Here the CDR3 DNA is all that survives: 45 bases in frame from base 1. The label giving this sample's treatment or condition can be read as: AdE1-LMPpoly-expanded autologous EBV-specific T-cell therapy followed by anti-PD-1 nivolumab. The clonotype originates from a man between 35 and 55 years old with nasopharyngeal carcinoma. The rearrangement joined TRBV6-4 to TRBJ2-5; a tentative D call is TRBD1 (5 bases match). The sequencing used CD8+ T cells from blood, collected at day 0 from a patient whose treatment included autologous EBV-specific T cells and nivolumab. The CDR3 here reads CASKCYRRWWETQYF. The DNA sequence reads TGTGCCAGCAAGTGCTACAGGCGCTGGTGGGAGACCCAGTACTTC.